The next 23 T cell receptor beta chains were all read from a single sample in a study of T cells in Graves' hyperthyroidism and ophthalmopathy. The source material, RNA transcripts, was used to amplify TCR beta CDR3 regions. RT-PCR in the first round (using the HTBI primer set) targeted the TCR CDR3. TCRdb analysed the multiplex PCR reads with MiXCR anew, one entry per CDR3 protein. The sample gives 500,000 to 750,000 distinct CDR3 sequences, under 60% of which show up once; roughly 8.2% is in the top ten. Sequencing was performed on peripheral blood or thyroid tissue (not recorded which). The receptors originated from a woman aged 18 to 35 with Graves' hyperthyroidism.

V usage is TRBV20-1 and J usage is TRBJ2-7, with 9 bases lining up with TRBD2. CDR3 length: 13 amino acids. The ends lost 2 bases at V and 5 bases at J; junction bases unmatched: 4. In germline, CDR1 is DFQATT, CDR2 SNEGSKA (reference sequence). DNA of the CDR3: TGCAGTGCTAGAAAGGGACTAGCTAACGAGCAGTACTTC. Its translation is CSARKGLANEQYF.

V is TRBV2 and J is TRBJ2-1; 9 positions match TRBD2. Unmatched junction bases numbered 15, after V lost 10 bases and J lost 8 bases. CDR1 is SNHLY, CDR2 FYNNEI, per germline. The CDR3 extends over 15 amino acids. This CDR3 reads CANRLGSGRVDEQFF. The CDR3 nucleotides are TGTGCCAACCGTCTGGGTAGCGGGAGAGTGGATGAGCAGTTCTTC.

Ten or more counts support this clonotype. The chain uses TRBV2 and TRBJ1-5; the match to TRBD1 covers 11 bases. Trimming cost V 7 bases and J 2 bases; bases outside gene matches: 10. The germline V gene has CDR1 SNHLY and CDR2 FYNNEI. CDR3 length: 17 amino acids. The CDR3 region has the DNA TGTGCCAGCAAAGCCGGGACAGGGGGGTTCGGCAATCAGCCCCAGCATTTT. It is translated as CASKAGTGGFGNQPQHF.

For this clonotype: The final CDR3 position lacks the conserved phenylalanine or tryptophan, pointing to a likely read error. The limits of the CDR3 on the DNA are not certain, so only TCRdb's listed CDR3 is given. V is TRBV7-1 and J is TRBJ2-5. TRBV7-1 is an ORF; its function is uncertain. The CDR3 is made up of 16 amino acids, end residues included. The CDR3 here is CASSSKFNGYGYTFGS.

The CDR3 coding sequence is TGTGCCACCAGTGACCTCAGGGGCCATGAGCATTTT. Amino acid sequence: CATSDLRGHEHF. This chain connects TRBV24-1 to TRBJ1-5; the D gene is possibly TRBD1 (6 bases). Germline CDR1 is KGHDR and CDR2 is SFDVKD. The CDR3 spans 12 residues. Trimming stripped 4 bases from V and 14 bases from J, with 14 bases between.

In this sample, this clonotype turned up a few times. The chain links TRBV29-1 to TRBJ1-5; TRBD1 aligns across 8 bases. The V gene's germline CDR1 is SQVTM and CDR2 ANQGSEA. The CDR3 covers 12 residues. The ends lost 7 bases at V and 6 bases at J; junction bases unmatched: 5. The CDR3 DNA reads TGCAGCGCTAGACAGGGGCCTCAGCCCCAGCATTTT. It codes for CSARQGPQPQHF.

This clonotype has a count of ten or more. Here the CDR3 DNA reads TGTGCCAGCAGCGGTAGCGGATTTTACGAGCAGTACTTC. It specifies CASSGSGFYEQYF. The rearrangement links TRBV12-3 or TRBV12-4 to TRBJ2-7; D is possibly TRBD2 (6 bases). Trimming removed 6 bases at V and 4 bases at J, with 13 bases between. CDR3 length: 13 residues.

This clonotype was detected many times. The CDR3 reads CASGTEKTQYF. In nucleotides, the CDR3 is TGTGCTAGTGGAACGGAGAAGACCCAGTACTTC. The chain couples TRBV12-5 to TRBJ2-5; D not certain. V lost 6 bases and J lost 6, with 8 bases in between. CDR1 and CDR2 (germline): LGHNT, FRNRAP. The CDR3 sequence is 11 residues long.

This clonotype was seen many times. The DNA for the CDR3 is TGTGCCAGCAGTGAAAGGGGCCGGGGCTACACCTTC. This translates into CASSERGRGYTF. J is TRBJ1-2 and V is TRBV2; maybe TRBD1 (5 bases). The CDR3 consists of 12 residues. Looked up from germline, CDR1 is SNHLY and CDR2 is FYNNEI. V was trimmed by 2 bases and J by 8 bases, leaving 9 bases between them. The full variable domain, completed using reference TRBV2 and TRBJ1-2, is EPEVTQTPSHQVTQMGQEVILRCVPISNHLYFYWYRQILGQKVEFLVSFYNNEISEKSEIFDDQFSVERPDGSNFTLKIRSTKLEDSAMYFCASSERGRGYTFGSGTRLTVV.

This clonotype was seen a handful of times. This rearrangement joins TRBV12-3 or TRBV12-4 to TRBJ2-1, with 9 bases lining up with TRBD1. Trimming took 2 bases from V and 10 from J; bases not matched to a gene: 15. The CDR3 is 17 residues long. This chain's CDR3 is CASSLPWGTGINGEQFF. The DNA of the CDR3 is TGTGCCAGCAGTTTACCCTGGGGGACAGGGATAAACGGGGAGCAGTTCTTC.

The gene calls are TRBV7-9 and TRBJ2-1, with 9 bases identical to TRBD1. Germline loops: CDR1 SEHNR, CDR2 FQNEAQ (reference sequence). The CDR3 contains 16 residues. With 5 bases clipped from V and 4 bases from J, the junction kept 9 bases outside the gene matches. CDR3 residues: CASSLQRDRAYNEQFF. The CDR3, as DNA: TGTGCCAGCAGCCTACAGAGGGACAGGGCATACAATGAGCAGTTCTTC.

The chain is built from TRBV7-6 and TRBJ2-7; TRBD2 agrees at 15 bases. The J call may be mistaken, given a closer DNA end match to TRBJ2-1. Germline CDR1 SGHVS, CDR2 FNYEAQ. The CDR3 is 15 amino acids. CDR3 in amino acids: CASSGGLAGGGEQFF. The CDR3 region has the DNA TGTGCCAGCAGCGGAGGACTAGCGGGAGGGGGTGAGCAGTTCTTC.

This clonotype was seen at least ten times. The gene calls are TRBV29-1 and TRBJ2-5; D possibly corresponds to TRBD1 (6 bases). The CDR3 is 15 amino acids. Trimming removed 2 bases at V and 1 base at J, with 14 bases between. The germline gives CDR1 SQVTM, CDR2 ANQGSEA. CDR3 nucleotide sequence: TGCAGCGTTGAATTTCAGGACAGAATCCAAGAGACCCAGTACTTC. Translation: CSVEFQDRIQETQYF.

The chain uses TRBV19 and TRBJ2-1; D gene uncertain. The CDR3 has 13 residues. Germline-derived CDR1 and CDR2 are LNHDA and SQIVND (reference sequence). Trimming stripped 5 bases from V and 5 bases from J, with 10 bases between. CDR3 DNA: TGTGCCAGTAGTGGCAATAACGACAATGAGCAGTTCTTC. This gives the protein CASSGNNDNEQFF.

The CDR3 bases are TGTGCCACCAGTGACCGGGGACTAGCGGAGTCCTACAATGAGCAGTTCTTC. Its protein product is CATSDRGLAESYNEQFF. The chain couples TRBV24-1 to TRBJ2-1; 11 bases are shared with TRBD2. The CDR3 covers 17 residues. Trimming cost V 4 bases and J 1 base; bases outside gene matches: 5. Looked up from germline, CDR1 is KGHDR and CDR2 is SFDVKD.

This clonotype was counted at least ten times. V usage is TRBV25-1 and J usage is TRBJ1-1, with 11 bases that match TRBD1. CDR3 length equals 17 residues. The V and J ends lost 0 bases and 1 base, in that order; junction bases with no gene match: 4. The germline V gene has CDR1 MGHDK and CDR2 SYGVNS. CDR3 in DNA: TGTGCCAGCAGTGAATATTGGGACAGGGGGGGGAACACTGAAGCTTTCTTT. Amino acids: CASSEYWDRGGNTEAFF.

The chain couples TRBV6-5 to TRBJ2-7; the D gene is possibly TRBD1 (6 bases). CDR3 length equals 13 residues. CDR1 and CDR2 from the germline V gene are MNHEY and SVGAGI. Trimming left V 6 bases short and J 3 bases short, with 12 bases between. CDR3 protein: CASRPGTHYEQYF. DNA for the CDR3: TGTGCCAGCAGACCCGGGACACACTACGAGCAGTACTTC.

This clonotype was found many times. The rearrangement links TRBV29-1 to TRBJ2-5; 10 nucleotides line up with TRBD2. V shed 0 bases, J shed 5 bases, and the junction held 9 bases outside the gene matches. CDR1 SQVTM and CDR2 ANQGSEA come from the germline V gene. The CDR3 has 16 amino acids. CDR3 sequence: CSVEEWLAGGGETQYF. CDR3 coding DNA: TGCAGCGTTGAAGAGTGGTTAGCGGGAGGAGGGGAGACCCAGTACTTC.

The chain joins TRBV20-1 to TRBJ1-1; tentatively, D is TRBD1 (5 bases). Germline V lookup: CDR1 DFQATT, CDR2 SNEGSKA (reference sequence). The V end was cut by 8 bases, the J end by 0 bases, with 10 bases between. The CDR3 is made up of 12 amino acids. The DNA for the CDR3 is TGCAGTTACGAGGGGATGAACACTGAAGCTTTCTTT. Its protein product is CSYEGMNTEAFF.

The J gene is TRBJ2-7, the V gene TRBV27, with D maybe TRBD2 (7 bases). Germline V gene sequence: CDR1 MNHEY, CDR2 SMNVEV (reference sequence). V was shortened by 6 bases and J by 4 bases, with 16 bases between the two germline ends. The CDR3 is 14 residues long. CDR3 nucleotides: TGTGCCAGCAGCCAAGGGAGGGGGGTTTACGAGCAGTACTTC. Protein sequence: CASSQGRGVYEQYF.

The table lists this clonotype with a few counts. CDR3 coding DNA: TGTGCCAGCAGTTCCCGGACTAGCGGGAGGGCCGGGGACGATGAGCAGTTCTTC. This sequence encodes CASSSRTSGRAGDDEQFF. The V call is TRBV25-1, the J call TRBJ2-1, with 15 bases matching TRBD2. The CDR3 has 18 amino acids. Losses at the gene ends were 5 bases for V and 8 bases for J; bases not matched to a gene: 13. CDR1 is MGHDK, CDR2 SYGVNS, per germline.

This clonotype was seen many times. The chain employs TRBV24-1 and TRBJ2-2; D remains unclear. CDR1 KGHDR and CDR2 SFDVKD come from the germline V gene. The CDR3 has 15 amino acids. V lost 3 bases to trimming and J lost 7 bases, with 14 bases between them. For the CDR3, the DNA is TGTGCCACCAGTGATCTCGGCAAATCGGGCGGGGAGCTGTTTTTT. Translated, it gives CATSDLGKSGGELFF.

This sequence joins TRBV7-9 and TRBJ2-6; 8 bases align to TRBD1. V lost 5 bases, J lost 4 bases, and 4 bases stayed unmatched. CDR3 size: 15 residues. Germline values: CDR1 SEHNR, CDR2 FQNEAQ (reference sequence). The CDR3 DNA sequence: TGTGCCAGCAGCCGGACAGGGATCGGGGCCAACGTCCTGACTTTC. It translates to CASSRTGIGANVLTF.